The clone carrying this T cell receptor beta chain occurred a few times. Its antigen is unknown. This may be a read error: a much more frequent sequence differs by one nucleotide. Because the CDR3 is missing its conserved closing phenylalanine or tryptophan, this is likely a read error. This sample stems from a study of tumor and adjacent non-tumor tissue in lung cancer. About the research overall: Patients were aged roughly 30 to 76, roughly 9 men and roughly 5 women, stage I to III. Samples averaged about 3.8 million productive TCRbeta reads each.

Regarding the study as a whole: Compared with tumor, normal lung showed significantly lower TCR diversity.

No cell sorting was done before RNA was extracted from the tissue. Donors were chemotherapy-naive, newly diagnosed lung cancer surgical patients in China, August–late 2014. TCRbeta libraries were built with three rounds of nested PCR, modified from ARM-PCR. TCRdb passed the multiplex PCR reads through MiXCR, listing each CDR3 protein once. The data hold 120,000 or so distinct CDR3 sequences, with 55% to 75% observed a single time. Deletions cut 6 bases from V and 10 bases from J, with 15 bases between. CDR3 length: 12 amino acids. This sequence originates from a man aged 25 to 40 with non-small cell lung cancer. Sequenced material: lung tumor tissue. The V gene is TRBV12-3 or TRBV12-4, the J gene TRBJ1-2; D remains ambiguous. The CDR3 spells CASRNIQQAYTL. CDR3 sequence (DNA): TGTGCCAGCAGGAATATACAGCAGGCCTACACCCTC.